A single sample is the source of the 11 T cell receptor beta chains below, sequenced in a study of beta chain features in type 1 diabetes. The investigators reverse transcribed all of the isolated RNA, so they sequenced expressed TCRB transcripts. The method was immunoSEQ multiplex PCR; TCRdb's version includes in-frame clones alone and lacks a portion of them. The table lists 900,000 or so clones, about a sixth of them singletons. Sequencing input: naive CD4+ T cells from blood. These TCRs come from a woman younger than 35 in good health.

The chain uses TRBV2 and TRBJ1-1; 10 bases map to TRBD1. The length of the CDR3 is 14 residues. Germline V gene lookup returns CDR1 SNHLY and CDR2 FYNNEI. V lost 4 bases and J lost 4; bases outside the gene matches: 3. CDR3 protein: CASSGQGAVTEAFF. CDR3 coding DNA: TGTGCCAGCAGTGGACAGGGGGCGGTCACTGAAGCTTTCTTT.

The rearrangement uses TRBV5-4 and TRBJ1-1; TRBD1 is a possible D gene (6 bases). Trimming took 4 bases from V and 8 from J, leaving 24 bases between them. This CDR3 spans 16 amino acids. Looked up from germline, CDR1 is SGHNT and CDR2 is YYREEE (reference sequence). The CDR3 nucleotides are TGTGCCAGCAGCCTGGGGGCACAGGGCGAGGTACAGGAAGCTTTCTTT. It translates to CASSLGAQGEVQEAFF.

This clone has just a few counts. The chain carries TRBV4-3 and TRBJ2-3; a weak D match, TRBD2 (5 bases). Germline loops: CDR1 LGHNA, CDR2 YSLEER. Trimming took off 4 bases at V and 8 bases at J, with 16 bases between the two ends. This CDR3 comprises 14 residues. CDR3 in amino acids: CASSLGLREGTQYF. CDR3 bases: TGCGCCAGCAGCCTCGGACTCCGAGAGGGTACGCAGTATTTT.

In its sample, this clone was seen a few times. The rearrangement links TRBV21-1 to TRBJ2-1; the D call of TRBD1 is as the table states it, not checked on the DNA. TRBV21-1 is a recognized pseudogene. The CDR3 loop spans 15 amino acids. The CDR3: CASSTDDRTYNEQFF. The CDR3 bases are TGTGCCAGCAGCACAGACGACAGAACCTACAATGAGCAGTTCTTC.

The chain links TRBV2 to TRBJ2-1; D may be TRBD2 (6 bases). The length of the CDR3 is 15 residues. Deletions cut 3 bases from V and 9 bases from J, with 18 bases between. CDR1 and CDR2 (germline): SNHLY, FYNNEI. DNA for the CDR3: TGTGCCAGCAGTGACTTGGTGGAGGGGCAGGGTGAGCAGTTCTTC. It yields the protein CASSDLVEGQGEQFF.

V is TRBV18 and J is TRBJ1-5, with a possible D match to TRBD1 (6 bases). The V gene lost 6 bases and the J gene lost 11 bases, with 23 bases spanning the gap. The CDR3 totals 15 residues. Germline CDR1 reads KGHSH; CDR2 reads LQKENI. Here the CDR3 DNA reads TGTGCCAGCTCCCGGGACACCAATCGACCTATGACCCAGCATTTT. This translates into CASSRDTNRPMTQHF.

This clone has a handful of counts. The chain uses TRBV19 and TRBJ2-1, with 12 positions matching TRBD2. Germline trimming cut 3 bases from V and 9 bases from J; bases unmatched to any gene: 9. Germline loops: CDR1 LNHDA, CDR2 SQIVND (reference sequence). The CDR3 length is 16 residues. The CDR3 loop is CASSIRASGRASEQFF. CDR3 bases: TGTGCCAGTAGTATTCGGGCTAGCGGGAGGGCAAGTGAGCAGTTCTTC.

This clone appeared a few times. The chain has TRBV20-1 and TRBJ2-5; TRBD2 matches at 7 bases. J gave up 5 bases and V 6 bases, and 3 bases lay outside the gene matches. Germline CDR1 reads DFQATT; CDR2 reads SNEGSKA (reference sequence). The CDR3 has 11 amino acids. CDR3 DNA: TGCAGTGCGGGAGGGGTGGAGACCCAGTACTTC. This gives the protein CSAGGVETQYF.

The chain recombines TRBV28 with TRBJ2-1; 8 nucleotides agree with TRBD2. V was pared by 7 bases and J by 2 bases, with 13 bases of the junction left unmatched. There are 17 residues in the CDR3. CDR1 is MDHEN, CDR2 SYDVKM, per germline. CDR3 bases: TGTGCCAGCAAGGTGGCGGGGGGACTGCTAGCCTACAATGAGCAGTTCTTC. Translation gives CASKVAGGLLAYNEQFF.

V is TRBV4-2 and J is TRBJ2-7; D is possibly TRBD1 or TRBD2 (5 bases each). The CDR3 length is 16 residues. Germline V gene data show CDR1 as LGHNA and CDR2 as YNFKEQ. Trimming pared 0 bases from V and 3 bases from J, leaving 15 bases between. The CDR3 nucleotides read TGTGCCAGCAGCCAAGATGGGGGACGTATCGTCTACGAGCAGTACTTC. This gives the protein CASSQDGGRIVYEQYF.

This chain uses TRBV18 with TRBJ2-3; the D is unclear. This CDR3 is 12 amino acids long. Germline V gene data show CDR1 as KGHSH and CDR2 as LQKENI. V was trimmed by 5 bases and J by 6 bases, leaving 9 bases between them. The CDR3 DNA sequence: TGTGCCAGCTCAAGGGCACAGGATACGCAGTATTTT. It is translated as CASSRAQDTQYF.